A selection of T cell receptor beta chains follows, all from one sample in a study of OX40 agonist ivuxolimab in advanced cancers. The protocol was immunoSEQ multiplex PCR, while the TCRdb copy is restricted to in-frame clones and leaves out a portion. The profile shows about 16,000 clones, just over 85% of them singletons. Material: CD4+ or CD8+ T cells sorted from blood, obtained in a trial of the OX40 agonist ivuxolimab. These receptors came from an adult with an advanced solid tumor such as melanoma, head and neck, liver or kidney cancer. Each CDR3 is given with its conserved first and last residue. Fields, in order: V gene, D gene, J gene, CDR3 protein, CDR3 DNA. D genes are given only for firm matches.

V: TRBV19
D: TRBD1
J: TRBJ2-2
CDR3: CASSATDRGLRKTGELFF
DNA: TGTGCCAGTAGTGCTACGGACAGGGGGTTAAGAAAGACCGGGGAGCTGTTTTTT

V: TRBV6-5
D: NA
J: TRBJ1-1
CDR3: CASTPPGRMNTEAFF
DNA: TGTGCCAGCACTCCTCCGGGACGGATGAACACTGAAGCTTTCTTT

V: TRBV7-9
D: TRBD2
J: TRBJ2-5
CDR3: CASAIGGETQYF
DNA: TGTGCCAGCGCCATCGGGGGGGAGACCCAGTACTTC

V: TRBV5-1
D: NA
J: TRBJ2-4
CDR3: CASSLEIAKNIQYF
DNA: TGCGCCAGCAGCTTGGAAATAGCCAAAAACATTCAGTACTTC

V: TRBV7-8
D: TRBD1
J: TRBJ1-3
CDR3: CASSLVRGRGNTIYF
DNA: TGTGCCAGCAGCTTAGTCAGGGGGCGAGGAAACACCATATATTTT

V: TRBV7-2
D: NA
J: TRBJ2-1
CDR3: CASSVRPPGEQFF
DNA: TGTGCCAGCAGCGTTAGGCCCCCGGGTGAGCAGTTCTTC

V: TRBV5-1
D: NA
J: TRBJ2-7
CDR3: CASSPSRDAYEQYF
DNA: TGCGCCAGCAGCCCCTCAAGGGACGCCTACGAGCAGTACTTC

V: TRBV19
D: TRBD1
J: TRBJ1-2
CDR3: CASSVTGREVYGYTF
DNA: TGTGCCAGTAGCGTGACAGGGAGGGAGGTCTATGGCTACACCTTC

V: TRBV4-1
D: NA
J: TRBJ1-1
CDR3: CASSQGSWMETHTEAFF
DNA: TGCGCCAGCAGCCAAGGCTCTTGGATGGAGACGCACACTGAAGCTTTCTTT

V: TRBV18
D: TRBD1
J: TRBJ2-5
CDR3: CASSGTGGETQYF
DNA: TGTGCCAGCTCAGGCACAGGGGGAGAGACCCAGTACTTC

V: TRBV7-9
D: NA
J: TRBJ2-2
CDR3: CASLVVNTGELFF
DNA: TGTGCCAGCCTGGTTGTGAATACCGGGGAGCTGTTTTTT

V: TRBV9
D: NA
J: TRBJ2-7
CDR3: CASSVGASTPYEQYF
DNA: TGTGCCAGCAGCGTAGGGGCATCCACTCCCTACGAGCAGTACTTC

V: TRBV11-2
D: NA
J: TRBJ1-1
CDR3: CASSLGYRGIEAFF
DNA: TGTGCCAGCAGCTTAGGCTACCGGGGGATTGAAGCTTTCTTT

V: TRBV10-3
D: NA
J: TRBJ1-2
CDR3: CAIRADNGYGYTF
DNA: TGTGCCATCAGAGCAGATAATGGCTATGGCTACACCTTC

V: TRBV2
D: NA
J: TRBJ1-2
CDR3: CASSEDLSPPGGYTF
DNA: TGTGCCAGCAGTGAAGATTTGTCCCCCCCTGGTGGCTACACCTTC

V: TRBV6-1
D: TRBD1
J: TRBJ1-2
CDR3: CASSLGQGADYGYTF
DNA: TGTGCCAGCAGCTTGGGACAGGGGGCCGACTATGGCTACACCTTC